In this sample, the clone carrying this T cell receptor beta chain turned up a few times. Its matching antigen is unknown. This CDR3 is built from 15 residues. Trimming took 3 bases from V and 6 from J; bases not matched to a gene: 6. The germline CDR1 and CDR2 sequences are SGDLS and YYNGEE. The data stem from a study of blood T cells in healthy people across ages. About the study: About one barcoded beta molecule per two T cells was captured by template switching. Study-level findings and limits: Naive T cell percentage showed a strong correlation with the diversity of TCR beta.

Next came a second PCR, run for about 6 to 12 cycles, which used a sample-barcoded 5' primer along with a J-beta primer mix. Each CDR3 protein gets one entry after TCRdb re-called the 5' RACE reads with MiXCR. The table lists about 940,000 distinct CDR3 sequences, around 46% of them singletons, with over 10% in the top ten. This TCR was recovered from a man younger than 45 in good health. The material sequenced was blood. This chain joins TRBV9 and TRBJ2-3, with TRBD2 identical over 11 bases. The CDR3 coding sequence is TGTGCCAGCAGCGATAGCGGGGGGGCGAGGGATACGCAGTATTTT. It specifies CASSDSGGARDTQYF. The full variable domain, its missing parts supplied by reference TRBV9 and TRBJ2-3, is DSGVTQTPKHLITATGQRVTLRCSPRSGDLSVYWYQQSLDQGLQFLIQYYNGEERAKGNILERFSAQQFPDLHSELNLSSLELGDSALYFCASSDSGGARDTQYFGPGTRLTVL.